The entry below describes one T cell receptor (beta chain). Per the original data handling: Reference gene primer amplification yielded estimated nucleated cell counts. Sequencing was performed with immunoSEQ multiplex PCR; in TCRdb, only in-frame clones are kept and a portion is missing. The D gene and trimming were derived from the DNA, and the V and J assignments and clone size from that table. Of about 250,000 clones listed, approximately 86% are singletons. Germline CDR1 MGHRA, CDR2 YSYEKL. V was trimmed by 0 bases and J by 2 bases, leaving 13 bases between them. This CDR3 is built from 16 residues. This record comes from a study of blood T cell repertoires in COVID-19. Overall study context: Sites across the United States, Italy and Spain contributed samples from acute and convalescent COVID-19. Nucleic acid was either cDNA or gDNA, and it came from T cells, B-cell-depleted T cells, or PBMCs.

The chain recombines TRBV4-1 with TRBJ1-1; the D gene is possibly TRBD1 (5 bases). Material for sequencing was peripheral blood. The receptor was isolated from an elderly man with acute or convalescent COVID-19. The CDR3 DNA follows: TGCGCCAGCAGCCAAGATACAGGCCTAACAAACACTGAAGCTTTCTTT. Translated: CASSQDTGLTNTEAFF.